The next 15 T cell receptor beta chains were all read from a single sample in a study of blood T cells in healthy people across ages. Next came a second PCR, run for about 7 to 12 cycles, which used a sample-barcoded 5' primer along with a J-beta primer mix. TCRdb ran MiXCR on the 5' RACE reads and lists one entry per CDR3 protein. Among hundreds of thousands of distinct CDR3 sequences, around 32% were seen once, and the ten largest hold over 15%. Sequencing input: blood. Receptor source: an elderly woman in good health.

There are many counts of this clonotype. The gene calls are TRBV6-2 or TRBV6-3 and TRBJ2-5; TRBD2 matches 8 bases. V lost 6 bases, J lost 6 bases, and 18 bases stayed unmatched. This CDR3 comprises 17 residues. Germline V lookup: CDR1 MNHEY, CDR2 SVGEGT. CDR3 amino acids: CASSPGGGSNFRKTQYF. The CDR3 DNA reads TGTGCCAGCAGCCCGGGGGGGGGTAGTAACTTCAGGAAGACCCAGTACTTC.

This clonotype was detected only once. This chain connects TRBV7-2 to TRBJ2-7; D may correspond to TRBD1 or TRBD2 (5 bases each). Germline-derived CDR1 and CDR2 are SGHTA and FQGNSA. The length of the CDR3 is 13 residues. V shed 8 bases and J shed 8 bases, with 19 bases lying between them. CDR3 sequence reads: CASSRDPQGKQYF. The CDR3 nucleotides are TGTGCCAGCTCCCGGGACCCCCAAGGGAAGCAGTACTTC.

The sample holds many counts of this clonotype. The chain employs TRBV5-1 and TRBJ1-2; D ambiguous. The V gene's germline CDR1 is SGHRS and CDR2 YFSETQ. V was clipped by 4 bases and J by 4 bases, with 14 bases between them. The CDR3 covers 14 residues. CDR3 nucleotide sequence: TGCGCCAGCAGCGGAACTACTTGGAGCTATGGCTACACCTTC. Amino acid sequence: CASSGTTWSYGYTF.

Note on this clonotype: This sequence may be a read error, since a much larger clone differs from it by one base. The chain links TRBV3-1 to TRBJ2-1; 8 bases agree with TRBD2. This CDR3 is built from 15 residues. Per germline, CDR1 LGHDT and CDR2 YNNKEL (reference sequence). Here the CDR3 reads CASGQEGRGGPEQFF. The CDR3 DNA follows: TGTGCCAGCGGCCAAGAGGGCCGGGGGGGCCCAGAGCAGTTCTTC.

The chain couples TRBV6-1 to TRBJ1-1; 9 bases match TRBD1. CDR3 length: 17 amino acids. With V trimmed by 6 bases and J by 1 base, 12 bases remained unmatched. Germline V gene lookup returns CDR1 MNHNS and CDR2 SASEGT. Here the CDR3 reads CASSLGQGRGANTEAFF. DNA for the CDR3: TGTGCCAGCAGCCTGGGACAGGGTAGGGGTGCGAACACTGAAGCTTTCTTT.

This clonotype was found many times. This chain uses TRBV2 with TRBJ2-5, with D possibly called TRBD1 or TRBD2 (5 bases each). Germline V CDR1 and CDR2: SNHLY, FYNNEI. With 0 bases removed from V and 1 base from J, the gap between germline ends came to 9 bases. The CDR3 has 15 amino acids. The CDR3: CASSEAHGAQETQYF. CDR3 coding DNA: TGTGCCAGCAGTGAAGCGCACGGGGCCCAAGAGACCCAGTACTTC.

The table lists this clonotype with many counts. V and J are TRBV7-3 and TRBJ2-7, with a weak D call TRBD2 (5 bases). There are 15 residues in the CDR3. V lost 2 bases, J lost 0 bases, and 11 bases lay in between. Germline V CDR1 and CDR2: SGHTA, FQGTGA. Here the CDR3 reads CASSLEGAPSYEQYF. CDR3 nucleotides: TGTGCCAGCAGCTTAGAGGGCGCACCCTCCTACGAGCAGTACTTC.

This clonotype has a handful of counts. Given a much more abundant clone one base away, this may be a read error. The genes are TRBV5-1 and TRBJ2-1; D is unclear. The J call may be wrong; the DNA end is better matched by TRBJ2-7. Germline V gene data show CDR1 as SGHRS and CDR2 as YFSETQ. The length of the CDR3 is 13 residues. The CDR3 DNA sequence: TGCGCCAGCAGCTTGCTCCAGTACAATGAGCAGTACTTC. It is translated as CASSLLQYNEQYF.

This clonotype was recorded a few times. The chain recombines TRBV6-5 with TRBJ1-5; no reliable D call. Trimming shortened V by 4 bases and J by 3 bases, and 7 bases separated the two germline ends. There are 13 residues in the CDR3. In germline, CDR1 is MNHEY, CDR2 SVGAGI. The CDR3 bases are TGTGCCAGCAGTTCCCTTATCAATCAGCCCCAGCATTTT. Amino acids: CASSSLINQPQHF.

The V and J genes are TRBV7-2 and TRBJ2-7, with 10 positions matching TRBD1. CDR1 and CDR2 from the germline V gene are SGHTA and FQGNSA. This CDR3 is 16 amino acids long. Losses at the gene ends were 5 bases for V and 1 base for J; bases not matched to a gene: 8. The CDR3 nucleotides are TGTGCCAGCAGCCTCCTCGGGACAGGGGCATCCTACGAGCAGTACTTC. Translating gives CASSLLGTGASYEQYF.

J is TRBJ1-1 and V is TRBV20-1, with D perhaps TRBD1 (5 bases). Between the trimmed V and J ends, which lost 1 base and 1 base, there was a span of 16 bases. The CDR3 is 16 amino acids. Germline-derived CDR1 and CDR2 are DFQATT and SNEGSKA (reference sequence). The CDR3 DNA reads TGCAGTGCTAGAGGACAGCCTATAAGGGCGAACACTGAAGCTTTCTTT. Protein product: CSARGQPIRANTEAFF.

The chain is built from TRBV9 and TRBJ2-1, with D tentatively TRBD2 (5 bases). This CDR3 contains 15 residues. Germline V lookup: CDR1 SGDLS, CDR2 YYNGEE. V lost 6 bases and J lost 2, with 15 bases in between. CDR3 coding DNA: TGTGCCAGCACCCCGTCCGGGGAAACCTACAATGAGCAGTTCTTC. Protein product: CASTPSGETYNEQFF.

Remarks on this clonotype: Germline is not matched at one junction end, which may reflect a read error. The chain carries TRBV7-9 and TRBJ2-2, with D possibly matching TRBD2 (5 bases). The CDR3 consists of 11 residues. Per germline, CDR1 SEHNR and CDR2 FQNEAQ (reference sequence). CDR3 sequence (DNA): TGTGCCAGCAGCCCCACCGGGGAGCCGTTTTTT. Encoded protein: CASSPTGEPFF. The whole variable domain, remainder taken from reference TRBV7-9 and TRBJ2-2, is DTGVSQNPRHKITKRGQNVTFRCDPISEHNRLYWYRQTLGQGPEFLTYFQNEAQLEKSRLLSDRFSAERPKGSFSTLEIQRTEQGDSAMYLCASSPTGEPFFGEGSRLTVL.

This clonotype was picked up a small number of times. It may be a read error: a sequence one base away is much more abundant. The chain recombines TRBV11-2 with TRBJ2-7, with 13 bases identical to TRBD2. The germline gives CDR1 SGHAT, CDR2 FQNNGV. This CDR3 is 15 amino acids long. The J segment lost 7 bases and the V segment lost 5 bases, leaving 8 bases of the junction unmatched. For the CDR3, the DNA is TGTGCCAGCAGCCAGAGACTAGCGGGGGGAGAAGAGCAGTACTTC. Protein sequence: CASSQRLAGGEEQYF.

The chain links TRBV20-1 to TRBJ2-7; no reliable D call. Germline V gives CDR1 DFQATT, CDR2 SNEGSKA (reference sequence). The CDR3 covers 11 residues. V lost 1 base and J lost 3, with 4 bases in between. CDR3 nucleotide sequence: TGCAGTGCTAGAGGAGTCTACGAGCAGTACTTC. Encoded protein: CSARGVYEQYF.